The 24 T cell receptor beta chains presented below share a single source sample, sequenced in a study of blood T cell repertoires in COVID-19. Some clones are missing from TCRdb's copy, which holds only in-frame ones; the method was immunoSEQ multiplex PCR. Of tens of thousands of clones listed, more than 75% are singletons. The sample comprised peripheral blood. The receptors shown here come from a man aged 50 to 59 with active COVID-19.

The V call is TRBV28, the J call TRBJ2-5, with a possible D match to TRBD2 (7 bases). CDR3 size: 14 residues. V was shortened by 7 bases and J by 6 bases, with 18 bases between the two germline ends. Looked up from germline, CDR1 is MDHEN and CDR2 is SYDVKM. This CDR3 is CASTMRGGVQTQYF. CDR3 nucleotide sequence: TGTGCCAGCACCATGAGGGGGGGGGTTCAGACCCAGTACTTC.

This rearrangement joins TRBV5-4 to TRBJ2-3; 7 positions agree with TRBD2. The junction had 3 bases not matched to a gene; V was cut back by 0 bases and J by 2 bases. This CDR3 spans 15 amino acids. The germline gives CDR1 SGHNT, CDR2 YYREEE (reference sequence). The CDR3 DNA sequence: TGTGCCAGCAGCTTGGGGCTAGCGGACACAGATACGCAGTATTTT. This sequence encodes CASSLGLADTDTQYF. Based on the CDR3 plus reference TRBV5-4 and TRBJ2-3, the full variable domain is ETGVTQSPTHLIKTRGQQVTLRCSSQSGHNTVSWYQQALGQGPQFIFQYYREEENGRGNFPPRFSGLQFPNYSSELNVNALELDDSALYLCASSLGLADTDTQYFGPGTRLTVL.

The chain joins TRBV7-2 to TRBJ2-5; D unresolved. The germline gives CDR1 SGHTA, CDR2 FQGNSA. This CDR3 contains 12 residues. Between the trimmed V and J ends, which lost 0 bases and 5 bases, there was a span of 4 bases. Here the CDR3 DNA reads TGTGCCAGCAGCTTAGCGCGGGAGACCCAGTACTTC. This codes for CASSLARETQYF.

The rearrangement uses TRBV27 and TRBJ1-2; D is perhaps TRBD1 (6 bases). Germline V gives CDR1 MNHEY, CDR2 SMNVEV (reference sequence). CDR3 size: 15 residues. Trimming pared 0 bases from V and 4 bases from J, leaving 12 bases between. DNA of the CDR3: TGTGCCAGCAGTTTATCTACAGGGTATATCTATGGCTACACCTTC. Residues: CASSLSTGYIYGYTF.

The V call is TRBV3-1 (or the pseudogene TRBV3-2), the J call TRBJ1-1; D perhaps matches TRBD1 (5 bases). The V gene lost 1 base and the J gene lost 1 base, with 7 bases spanning the gap. The germline CDR1 and CDR2 sequences are LGHDT and YNNKEL (reference sequence). The CDR3 is made up of 14 amino acids. The CDR3 spells CASSQVGRNTEAFF. CDR3 coding DNA: TGTGCCAGCAGCCAAGTGGGGCGGAACACTGAAGCTTTCTTT.

This clone was counted a single time. CDR3 in amino acids: CASSTLRDTHGYTF. The CDR3 nucleotides are TGTGCCAGCAGTACTCTTCGGGACACCCATGGCTACACCTTC. This rearrangement joins TRBV28 to TRBJ1-2; a possible D gene is TRBD1 (6 bases). The CDR3 has 14 residues. Trimming took off 5 bases at V and 6 bases at J, with 16 bases between the two ends. Per the germline V gene, CDR1 is MDHEN and CDR2 is SYDVKM.

V usage is TRBV4-2 and J usage is TRBJ1-2, with D possibly being TRBD1 (5 bases). Germline assignment: CDR1 LGHNA and CDR2 YNFKEQ. The CDR3 is 16 residues long. With 0 bases removed from V and 8 bases from J, the gap between germline ends came to 19 bases. The CDR3 region is CASSQDLWGRAEGYTF. As DNA, the CDR3 is TGTGCCAGCAGCCAAGATCTGTGGGGCAGGGCAGAAGGCTACACCTTC.

The count of this clone is one. V and J are TRBV29-1 and TRBJ2-1; a weak D match, TRBD2 (6 bases). The V gene's germline CDR1 is SQVTM and CDR2 ANQGSEA. With 4 bases removed from V and 9 bases from J, the gap between germline ends came to 13 bases. The CDR3 is 12 residues long. As DNA, the CDR3 is TGCAGCGTTGTGGAGGGGTCCAGTGAGCAGTTCTTC. Protein sequence: CSVVEGSSEQFF.

This clone has a single count. V usage is TRBV6-1 and J usage is TRBJ2-3; D perhaps matches TRBD2 (6 bases). The V gene lost 1 base and the J gene lost 4 bases, with 9 bases spanning the gap. The CDR3 contains 14 residues. Germline values: CDR1 MNHNS, CDR2 SASEGT. The CDR3 bases are TGTGCCAGCAGTGAAGGGGGAGGCCCAGATACGCAGTATTTT. This codes for CASSEGGGPDTQYF.

Only one count was recorded for this clone. The chain uses TRBV6-1 and TRBJ1-2; 8 bases are a match to TRBD1. Trimming took 3 bases from V and 5 from J; bases not matched to a gene: 2. Germline V gene sequence: CDR1 MNHNS, CDR2 SASEGT. The CDR3 spans 13 residues. This CDR3 is CASSDGQGYGYTF. CDR3 DNA: TGTGCCAGCAGTGACGGACAGGGTTATGGCTACACCTTC.

The rearrangement joins TRBV28 to TRBJ2-4; D unresolved. Germline CDR1 is MDHEN and CDR2 is SYDVKM. V lost 3 bases to trimming and J lost 5 bases, with 8 bases between them. The CDR3 extends over 13 amino acids. The CDR3 spells CASSLAEENIQYF. DNA for the CDR3: TGTGCCAGCAGTTTGGCAGAGGAAAACATTCAGTACTTC.

The chain links TRBV9 to TRBJ2-2; possibly TRBD2 for D (5 bases). This CDR3 has 17 amino acids. The V end lost 3 bases, the J end lost 0 bases, and 15 bases lay between the germline ends. Germline V gene data show CDR1 as SGDLS and CDR2 as YYNGEE. The CDR3 protein is CASSAQLSGTNTGELFF. The CDR3 bases are TGTGCCAGCAGCGCCCAATTGTCGGGAACGAACACCGGGGAGCTGTTTTTT.

The chain couples TRBV7-8 to TRBJ2-1, with 12 bases fitting TRBD2. The trim removed 5 bases at V and 7 bases at J, leaving 9 bases unmatched. The V gene's germline CDR1 is SGHVS and CDR2 FQNEAQ. The CDR3 covers 16 residues. The CDR3 region is CASSAKRLAGVNEQFF. DNA for the CDR3: TGTGCCAGCAGCGCAAAACGACTAGCGGGAGTGAATGAGCAGTTCTTC.

This chain links TRBV5-5 with TRBJ2-7; TRBD1 matches at 9 bases. Germline V CDR1 and CDR2: SGHKS, YYEKEE (reference sequence). J gave up 2 bases and V 2 bases, and 8 bases lay outside the gene matches. This CDR3 contains 16 residues. CDR3 region: CASSFYRGRGTYEQYF. As DNA, the CDR3 is TGTGCCAGCAGCTTCTACAGGGGGCGAGGGACCTACGAGCAGTACTTC.

CDR3 region: CASSLEGRVYEAFF. The CDR3 DNA sequence: TGTGCCAGCAGCTTGGAAGGCAGGGTTTATGAAGCTTTCTTT. The chain uses TRBV5-4 and TRBJ1-1; tentatively, D is TRBD1 (5 bases). CDR3 length equals 14 residues. Germline loops: CDR1 SGHNT, CDR2 YYREEE (reference sequence). Between the trimmed V and J ends, which lost 0 bases and 7 bases, there was a span of 13 bases.

This chain uses TRBV24-1 with TRBJ2-7; the D gene is possibly TRBD1 (6 bases). This CDR3 is built from 15 residues. The V gene's germline CDR1 is KGHDR and CDR2 SFDVKD. V shed 9 bases and J shed 0 bases, with 17 bases lying between them. The CDR3 nucleotides are TGTGCCACCCGCCGTTCGCGGACAGACTCCTACGAGCAGTACTTC. It translates to CATRRSRTDSYEQYF.

The chain combines TRBV7-2 with TRBJ2-3; tentatively, D is TRBD1 (5 bases). Trimming took off 7 bases at V and 0 bases at J, with 8 bases between the two ends. Germline V gives CDR1 SGHTA, CDR2 FQGNSA. This CDR3 contains 13 residues. The CDR3, as DNA: TGTGCCAGCAAGACAGAGAGCACAGATACGCAGTATTTT. As protein: CASKTESTDTQYF.

V is TRBV7-9 and J is TRBJ2-7; a weak D match, TRBD2 (5 bases). This CDR3 spans 12 amino acids. Trimming removed 6 bases at V and 4 bases at J, with 10 bases between. Per the germline V gene, CDR1 is SEHNR and CDR2 is FQNEAQ (reference sequence). The CDR3 DNA sequence: TGTGCCAGCAGAGCACTAGAGTACGAGCAGTACTTC. This translates into CASRALEYEQYF.

The chain employs TRBV27 and TRBJ2-3; 8 nucleotides agree with TRBD1. The CDR3 covers 14 residues. CDR1 and CDR2 from the germline V gene are MNHEY and SMNVEV (reference sequence). The trim removed 4 bases at V and 4 bases at J, leaving 4 bases unmatched. The CDR3 sequence is CASSYWTGSDTQYF. Written as DNA, the CDR3 is TGTGCCAGCAGTTATTGGACAGGGTCAGATACGCAGTATTTT.

The rearrangement joins TRBV20-1 to TRBJ1-1; D call uncertain. Germline values: CDR1 DFQATT, CDR2 SNEGSKA (reference sequence). The V end was cut by 3 bases, the J end by 3 bases, with 2 bases between. The CDR3 extends over 10 amino acids. DNA of the CDR3: TGCAGTGCTAGCGACACTGAAGCTTTCTTT. As protein: CSASDTEAFF.

The V call is TRBV10-3, the J call TRBJ2-3; a weak D match, TRBD2 (6 bases). The germline gives CDR1 ENHRY, CDR2 SYGVKD. The CDR3 has 15 residues. V lost 3 bases, J lost 0 bases, and 10 bases lay in between. The CDR3 reads CAISDSGTSTDTQYF. The CDR3 DNA follows: TGTGCCATCAGTGATAGCGGAACTAGCACAGATACGCAGTATTTT.

This clone appeared once. The chain couples TRBV6-5 to TRBJ2-3; perhaps TRBD2 as D (5 bases). Trimming removed 6 bases from V and 2 bases from J, with 12 bases in between. The germline V gene encodes CDR1 MNHEY and CDR2 SVGAGI. The CDR3 extends over 14 amino acids. For the CDR3, the DNA is TGTGCCAGCAGAACGAGCGGTAACACAGATACGCAGTATTTT. Its protein is CASRTSGNTDTQYF.

The chain is built from TRBV11-3 and TRBJ2-3; TRBD1 aligns across 8 bases. V was pared by 5 bases and J by 4 bases, with 8 bases of the junction left unmatched. CDR3 size: 15 residues. Germline V gene lookup returns CDR1 SGHNT and CDR2 YENEEA. The CDR3 DNA follows: TGTGCCAGCAGCCTGACCGGGACAGGCTCAGATACGCAGTATTTT. Translating it yields CASSLTGTGSDTQYF.

The chain joins TRBV5-1 to TRBJ2-1, with D possibly matching TRBD2 (5 bases). V was trimmed by 5 bases and J by 3 bases, leaving 18 bases between them. This CDR3 is 16 amino acids long. Germline V lookup: CDR1 SGHRS, CDR2 YFSETQ. The DNA for the CDR3 is TGCGCCAGCAGTTCCGACCGCTTTGGAGGCTACAATGAGCAGTTCTTC. Amino acid sequence: CASSSDRFGGYNEQFF.